A single sample is the source of the 19 T cell receptor beta chains below, sequenced in a study of cytomegalovirus exposure and HLA in healthy donors. The PCR made use of 60 Vbeta and 13 Jbeta primers. Measured with immunoSEQ multiplex PCR; TCRdb has only the in-frame clones, and not every one. This sample yields over 150,000 clones, of which around 78% are seen a single time; around 14% belongs to the top ten. The sequencing input was PBMCs. The source is a woman aged 50 to 60 in good health and CMV-seropositive.

The table lists this clone with a count of one. The V call is TRBV30, the J call TRBJ1-6; D not certain. The CDR3 extends over 17 amino acids. Trimming removed 2 bases at V and 0 bases at J, with 14 bases between. Germline V gene lookup returns CDR1 GTSNPN and CDR2 SVGIG (reference sequence). The CDR3 reads CAWSLVGSSSYNSPLHF. As DNA, the CDR3 is TGTGCCTGGAGTCTCGTCGGGAGCAGCTCCTATAATTCACCCCTCCACTTT.

The rearrangement joins TRBV5-1 to TRBJ2-5, with 8 bases lining up with TRBD2. Unmatched junction bases numbered 8, after V lost 0 bases and J lost 4 bases. Germline CDR1 and CDR2: SGHRS and YFSETQ. This CDR3 contains 16 residues. The CDR3 protein is CASSLVLAERGETQYF. The CDR3, as DNA: TGCGCCAGCAGCTTGGTACTAGCGGAGAGGGGAGAGACCCAGTACTTC. The complete variable domain, with remaining parts taken from reference TRBV5-1 and TRBJ2-5, reads KAGVTQTPRYLIKTRGQQVTLSCSPISGHRSVSWYQQTPGQGLQFLFEYFSETQRNKGNFPGRFSGRQFSNSRSEMNVSTLELGDSALYLCASSLVLAERGETQYFGPGTRLLVL.

The chain uses TRBV5-6 and TRBJ1-5; the D is unclear. Germline CDR1 reads SGHDT; CDR2 reads YYEEEE. Trimming took off 1 base at V and 0 bases at J, with 8 bases between the two ends. CDR3 length: 15 residues. CDR3 residues: CASSLSGLSNQPQHF. The DNA for the CDR3 is TGTGCCAGCAGCTTGTCAGGACTTAGCAATCAGCCCCAGCATTTT.

This clone was observed a few times. This sequence joins TRBV6-5 and TRBJ2-7, with 8 nucleotides matching TRBD1. The V gene's germline CDR1 is MNHEY and CDR2 SVGAGI. Losses at the gene ends were 5 bases for V and 1 base for J; bases not matched to a gene: 7. There are 15 residues in the CDR3. CDR3 nucleotides: TGTGCCAGCAGTCCCGGGACAGGCGGTTCCTACGAGCAGTACTTC. This codes for CASSPGTGGSYEQYF.

The chain joins TRBV5-6 to TRBJ2-1; TRBD2 matches 9 bases. The CDR3 has 16 amino acids. Germline V lookup: CDR1 SGHDT, CDR2 YYEEEE. After removal of 3 bases from V and 10 bases from J, the junction contained 14 bases not matched to a gene. In DNA form, the CDR3 reads TGTGCCAGCAGCTCGACCGGGACTAGCAGGGGGATAGAGCAGTTCTTC. It encodes CASSSTGTSRGIEQFF.

The rearrangement joins TRBV4-1 to TRBJ2-2; D is unresolved. The V end lost 6 bases, the J end lost 5 bases, and 10 bases lay between the germline ends. This CDR3 spans 13 amino acids. Germline V lookup: CDR1 MGHRA, CDR2 YSYEKL. The CDR3 sequence is CASRLTFTGELFF. The CDR3 coding sequence is TGCGCCAGCAGACTTACTTTTACCGGGGAGCTGTTTTTT.

The chain links TRBV6-5 to TRBJ2-1; D possibly corresponds to TRBD1 (5 bases). Germline V lookup: CDR1 MNHEY, CDR2 SVGAGI. V was cut by 5 bases and J by 6 bases, with 17 bases left in between. The CDR3 totals 15 residues. The CDR3 nucleotides are TGTGCCAGCAGTCCACCCAGGGTGTCAAGCAATGAGCAGTTCTTC. It yields the protein CASSPPRVSSNEQFF.

The chain has TRBV27 and TRBJ1-5, with 10 bases aligning to TRBD1. Germline V lookup: CDR1 MNHEY, CDR2 SMNVEV (reference sequence). This CDR3 is 15 amino acids long. The trim removed 8 bases at V and 6 bases at J, leaving 10 bases unmatched. CDR3 DNA sequence: TGTGCCAGCGGATTGACAGGGGGCATAGGTCAGCCCCAGCATTTT. The encoded protein is CASGLTGGIGQPQHF.

This clone is a singleton in its sample. The rearrangement joins TRBV29-1 to TRBJ2-5; TRBD1 matches at 9 bases. CDR1 SQVTM and CDR2 ANQGSEA come from the germline V gene. The CDR3 extends over 13 amino acids. The V segment lost 6 bases and the J segment 3 bases; nucleotides outside the gene matches: 5. CDR3 residues: CSVRDRAEETQYF. CDR3 in DNA: TGCAGCGTCCGGGACAGGGCCGAAGAGACCCAGTACTTC.

The rearrangement uses TRBV30 and TRBJ1-2; D remains unclear. CDR3 length: 14 amino acids. V shed 4 bases and J shed 6 bases, with 18 bases lying between them. Germline V gene sequence: CDR1 GTSNPN, CDR2 SVGIG (reference sequence). DNA for the CDR3: TGTGCCTGGACCGAGGCGGGAAGGAGGGATGGCTACACCTTC. The encoded protein is CAWTEAGRRDGYTF.

The V and J genes are TRBV2 and TRBJ1-6, with 7 bases matching TRBD1. The CDR3 runs to 14 residues. After removal of 4 bases from V and 6 bases from J, the junction contained 3 bases not matched to a gene. Germline values: CDR1 SNHLY, CDR2 FYNNEI. The CDR3 DNA follows: TGTGCCAGCAGTGTTCGACAGGGTAATTCACCCCTCCACTTT. Protein product: CASSVRQGNSPLHF.

The table lists this clone with a count of one. The chain is built from TRBV2 and TRBJ2-5, with D uncertain. This CDR3 region has 14 residues. V gave up 6 bases and J gave up 0 bases, with 11 bases separating them. Germline CDR1 and CDR2: SNHLY and FYNNEI. In DNA form, the CDR3 reads TGTGCCAGCAGCTTTGATGGCAACCAAGAGACCCAGTACTTC. Translating it yields CASSFDGNQETQYF.

V and J are TRBV21-1 and TRBJ2-7; the D segment call TRBD1 is taken from the table without a DNA check. TRBV21-1 is a pseudogene segment. The CDR3 extends over 17 amino acids. The CDR3 loop reads CASSWGTMRSRAGEQYF. The CDR3 nucleotides are TGTGCCAGCAGCTGGGGGACAATGAGGTCCCGTGCGGGCGAGCAGTACTTC.

This clone was counted between two and nine times. V gene TRBV9 combines with J gene TRBJ2-3, with 10 bases identical to TRBD2. V was clipped by 1 base and J by 10 bases; unmatched bases: 3. The CDR3 extends over 13 amino acids. CDR1 is SGDLS and CDR2 is YYNGEE in the germline V gene. CDR3 amino acids: CASSVTSGGAQYF. CDR3 in DNA: TGTGCCAGCAGCGTAACCAGCGGGGGGGCGCAGTATTTT. Full variable domain (remainder filled in from reference TRBV9 and TRBJ2-3): DSGVTQTPKHLITATGQRVTLRCSPRSGDLSVYWYQQSLDQGLQFLIQYYNGEERAKGNILERFSAQQFPDLHSELNLSSLELGDSALYFCASSVTSGGAQYFGPGTRLTVL.

The rearrangement joins TRBV29-1 to TRBJ1-2; 9 positions match TRBD1. Per the germline V gene, CDR1 is SQVTM and CDR2 is ANQGSEA. The CDR3 is made up of 12 amino acids. J gave up 7 bases and V 6 bases, and 6 bases lay outside the gene matches. The CDR3 nucleotides read TGCAGCGTCCCGGGACAGGGAGGTGGCTACACCTTC. This codes for CSVPGQGGGYTF.

The chain carries TRBV5-1 and TRBJ2-1; 12 nucleotides line up with TRBD1. The CDR3 covers 17 residues. Trimming removed 0 bases from V and 8 bases from J; junction bases left unmatched: 9. The germline V gene encodes CDR1 SGHRS and CDR2 YFSETQ. The CDR3 region has the DNA TGCGCCAGCAGCTTGGTTTGGGACAGGGGGCGGTATTATGAGCAGTTCTTC. Translated, it gives CASSLVWDRGRYYEQFF.

The chain has TRBV6-5 and TRBJ2-3; TRBD2 aligns across 8 bases. V shed 6 bases and J 5 bases; nucleotides not matched to a gene: 7. The CDR3 spans 14 residues. The germline V gene has CDR1 MNHEY and CDR2 SVGAGI. The CDR3 protein is CASRAGTRQDTQYF. CDR3 bases: TGTGCCAGCAGGGCCGGGACTAGACAAGATACGCAGTATTTT.

This chain connects TRBV6-1 to TRBJ2-4, with TRBD2 matching over 9 bases. The CDR3 is 13 residues long. Germline CDR1 is MNHNS and CDR2 is SASEGT. The V gene end was trimmed by 9 bases and the J gene end by 3 bases; junction bases not matched to a gene: 3. CDR3: CASVLAGKNIQYF. CDR3 sequence (DNA): TGTGCCAGTGTACTAGCGGGCAAAAACATTCAGTACTTC.

This chain's CDR3 is CASSQPTGSLLNYGYTF. The CDR3 nucleotides are TGCGCCAGCAGCCAGCCGACAGGTAGTTTACTTAACTATGGCTACACCTTC. This chain connects TRBV4-1 to TRBJ1-2; maybe TRBD1 (6 bases). Germline V gene sequence: CDR1 MGHRA, CDR2 YSYEKL. CDR3 length: 17 residues. Trimming cost V 3 bases and J 1 base, with 18 bases left between them.